This T cell receptor beta chain was identified during a study of PD-1 blockade in classical Hodgkin lymphoma. In every patient, relapse followed autologous stem cell transplantation, while exposure to brentuximab vedotin differed. Thawed PBMCs were the source of CD4+ T cells, purified by magnetic negative selection. The best responses consisted of complete response, partial response or progressive disease. The CDR3 is 14 amino acids. Per germline, CDR1 LGHNA and CDR2 YNFKEQ. V was cut by 1 base and J by 4 bases, with 11 bases left in between. Sequenced by immunoSEQ multiplex PCR; TCRdb stores in-frame clones only, minus some. The profile shows several thousand clones, roughly 80% of them singletons.

The sample here was CD4+ T cells from blood, taken at baseline. The chain is built from TRBV4-2 and TRBJ2-7; no clear D. The receptor was isolated from a human donor with classical Hodgkin lymphoma. CDR3 sequence reads: CASSQAIWVYEQYF. CDR3 nucleotide sequence: TGTGCCAGCAGCCAAGCAATTTGGGTATACGAGCAGTACTTC.